Each of the 18 T cell receptor beta chains below was sequenced from the same sample in a study of cytomegalovirus exposure and HLA in healthy donors. With 60 Vbeta and 13 Jbeta primers, the PCR was carried out. The protocol was immunoSEQ multiplex PCR, while the TCRdb copy is restricted to in-frame clones and leaves out a portion. In the table there are 150,000 to 200,000 clones, under 90% of which are singletons. The sample was PBMCs. The receptors shown here come from a man aged 25-40 years in good health and CMV-seropositive.

This clone was observed a few times. The V gene is TRBV9, the J gene TRBJ2-3, with TRBD2 matching 12 bases. Per germline, CDR1 SGDLS and CDR2 YYNGEE. V gave up 4 bases and J gave up 0 bases; unmatched junction bases: 3. The CDR3 is 16 amino acids. CDR3 sequence reads: CASSPGLAGSTDTQYF. The CDR3 region has the DNA TGTGCCAGCAGCCCCGGACTAGCGGGAAGCACAGATACGCAGTATTTT.

The rearrangement joins TRBV4-2 to TRBJ1-4; no clear D gene. V lost 3 bases and J 2 bases, leaving 10 bases between the germline ends. The CDR3 covers 15 residues. Germline CDR1 reads LGHNA; CDR2 reads YNFKEQ. The CDR3 loop is CASSHTRGTNEKLFF. CDR3 sequence (DNA): TGTGCCAGCAGCCACACGCGGGGTACTAATGAAAAACTGTTTTTT.

This clone was recorded once. V and J are TRBV19 and TRBJ1-2, with 8 bases matching TRBD1. Germline V gives CDR1 LNHDA, CDR2 SQIVND (reference sequence). With 3 bases clipped from V and 7 bases from J, the junction kept 7 bases outside the gene matches. CDR3 length: 14 residues. Here the CDR3 DNA reads TGTGCCAGTAGTATGAGGGACAGGAAAGGTGGCTACACCTTC. Translating it yields CASSMRDRKGGYTF.

This clone has just one count. The rearrangement uses TRBV5-1 and TRBJ2-3, with 14 bases that match TRBD2. CDR3 length equals 19 residues. Germline V CDR1 and CDR2: SGHRS, YFSETQ. Germline trimming cut 5 bases from V and 1 base from J; bases unmatched to any gene: 12. CDR3 nucleotides: TGCGCCAGCAGGTTCGCTCGACTAGCGGGAGGGCCTGGCACAGATACGCAGTATTTT. Translated, it gives CASRFARLAGGPGTDTQYF.

The rearrangement joins TRBV4-3 to TRBJ1-4; 7 nucleotides line up with TRBD1. CDR3 length: 14 residues. Germline CDR1 is LGHNA and CDR2 is YSLEER. The J segment lost 10 bases and the V segment lost 1 base, leaving 6 bases of the junction unmatched. The DNA for the CDR3 is TGCGCCAGCAGCCAAGGACAGGGCTCTGCAAAACTGTTTTTT. This codes for CASSQGQGSAKLFF.

The V and J genes are TRBV28 and TRBJ1-5; 7 bases align to TRBD1. V gave up 3 bases and J gave up 1 base; unmatched junction bases: 0. Per germline, CDR1 MDHEN and CDR2 SYDVKM. This CDR3 has 14 residues. The CDR3 region is CASSLTGSNQPQHF. The CDR3 DNA is TGTGCCAGCAGTTTGACAGGGAGCAATCAGCCCCAGCATTTT.

The gene calls are TRBV7-9 and TRBJ2-5, with a weak D call TRBD1 (5 bases). This CDR3 is built from 16 residues. Trimming stripped 2 bases from V and 5 bases from J, with 18 bases between. The germline CDR1 and CDR2 sequences are SEHNR and FQNEAQ (reference sequence). The DNA of the CDR3 is TGTGCCAGCAGCTTAAATGGGGCGGACCTTGGGGAGACCCAGTACTTC. Its translation: CASSLNGADLGETQYF. The whole variable domain, remainder taken from reference TRBV7-9 and TRBJ2-5, is DTGVSQNPRHKITKRGQNVTFRCDPISEHNRLYWYRQTLGQGPEFLTYFQNEAQLEKSRLLSDRFSAERPKGSFSTLEIQRTEQGDSAMYLCASSLNGADLGETQYFGPGTRLLVL.

This clone showed up just a few times. This sequence joins TRBV7-2 and TRBJ1-2; a weak D match, TRBD1 (5 bases). Germline-derived CDR1 and CDR2 are SGHTA and FQGNSA. This CDR3 has 13 residues. V shed 5 bases and J shed 4 bases, with 11 bases lying between them. The CDR3: CASSRDSPYGYTF. DNA of the CDR3: TGTGCCAGCAGCCGGGACTCCCCCTATGGCTACACCTTC.

This clone was observed once. This chain links TRBV7-8 with TRBJ2-2, with 8 nucleotides matching TRBD1. There are 17 residues in the CDR3. CDR1 is SGHVS, CDR2 FQNEAQ, per germline. With 1 base clipped from V and 1 base from J, the junction kept 5 bases outside the gene matches. In DNA, the CDR3 is TGTGCCAGCAGCTTAGGTCTAGGGACAGGGAACACCGGGGAGCTGTTTTTT. This encodes CASSLGLGTGNTGELFF.

V gene TRBV10-3 combines with J gene TRBJ2-1, with D perhaps matching TRBD1 (6 bases). CDR3 length: 12 residues. Germline values: CDR1 ENHRY, CDR2 SYGVKD. V lost 6 bases and J 7 bases, leaving 10 bases between the germline ends. CDR3 residues: CAISLGQNEQFF. The CDR3, as DNA: TGTGCCATCAGCCTCGGACAGAATGAGCAGTTCTTC.

The chain links TRBV7-2 to TRBJ1-5, with 7 positions matching TRBD1. Trimming cost V 6 bases and J 4 bases; bases outside gene matches: 12. Germline V gene data show CDR1 as SGHTA and CDR2 as FQGNSA. This CDR3 spans 16 amino acids. This chain's CDR3 is CASSNRGTAQNQPQHF. CDR3 sequence (DNA): TGTGCCAGCAGTAATAGAGGGACAGCGCAGAATCAGCCCCAGCATTTT. The full variable domain, completed using reference TRBV7-2 and TRBJ1-5, is GAGVSQSPSNKVTEKGKDVELRCDPISGHTALYWYRQSLGQGLEFLIYFQGNSAPDKSGLPSDRFSAERTGGSVSTLTIQRTQQEDSAVYLCASSNRGTAQNQPQHFGDGTRLSIL.

The chain carries TRBV6-1 and TRBJ2-4, with TRBD1 identical over 8 bases. The CDR3 contains 15 residues. Germline V gene lookup returns CDR1 MNHNS and CDR2 SASEGT. V lost 4 bases to trimming and J lost 4 bases; unmatched junction nucleotides: 6. CDR3 sequence: CASSGTWDRKNIQYF. CDR3 nucleotide sequence: TGTGCCAGCAGTGGAACCTGGGACAGGAAAAACATTCAGTACTTC.

V is TRBV7-3 and J is TRBJ2-3, with TRBD1 as a possible D gene (6 bases). CDR3 length: 14 residues. Germline lookup yields CDR1 SGHTA and CDR2 FQGTGA. V was cut by 6 bases and J by 2 bases, with 12 bases left in between. The CDR3 coding sequence is TGTGCCAGCAGTTCAACAGGGATCACAGATACGCAGTATTTT. It codes for CASSSTGITDTQYF.

V and J are TRBV11-2 and TRBJ2-1; TRBD1 might be the D (6 bases). V was cut by 2 bases and J by 4 bases, with 15 bases left in between. Germline CDR1 is SGHAT and CDR2 is FQNNGV. CDR3 size: 16 residues. CDR3 in DNA: TGTGCCAGCAGCTTACCCCAGGGGACCTTATACAATGAGCAGTTCTTC. This encodes CASSLPQGTLYNEQFF.

The V call is TRBV5-8, the J call TRBJ2-5; D might be TRBD2 (6 bases). This CDR3 comprises 16 residues. Germline CDR1 is SGHTS and CDR2 is YDEGEE. Trimming pared 0 bases from V and 3 bases from J, leaving 15 bases between. The CDR3 nucleotides read TGTGCCAGCAGCTTGGGACTTACTAGGAGGGAAGAGACCCAGTACTTC. This translates into CASSLGLTRREETQYF.

The chain joins TRBV27 to TRBJ2-2; tentatively, D is TRBD2 (6 bases). Germline CDR1 reads MNHEY; CDR2 reads SMNVEV (reference sequence). The CDR3 runs to 16 residues. V was cut by 5 bases and J by 2 bases, with 15 bases left in between. CDR3 sequence reads: CASSRLGPINTGELFF. The CDR3 DNA reads as TGTGCCAGCAGTAGACTAGGGCCAATTAACACCGGGGAGCTGTTTTTT.

The CDR3 spells CASSRQYVDSLNEKLFF. The CDR3 DNA is TGTGCCAGTAGTAGGCAATACGTGGACAGCCTTAATGAAAAACTGTTTTTT. The chain combines TRBV19 with TRBJ1-4, with D tentatively TRBD1 (6 bases). The CDR3 spans 17 residues. V lost 4 bases and J 4 bases, leaving 19 bases between the germline ends. Looked up from germline, CDR1 is LNHDA and CDR2 is SQIVND (reference sequence).

The V and J genes are TRBV4-1 and TRBJ2-3; D is perhaps TRBD2 (6 bases). This CDR3 is 16 amino acids long. Looked up from germline, CDR1 is MGHRA and CDR2 is YSYEKL. The germline V and J ends were trimmed by 0 bases and 0 bases, with 10 bases remaining between them. CDR3 region: CASSQDGGASTDTQYF. CDR3 nucleotide sequence: TGCGCCAGCAGCCAAGACGGCGGGGCTAGCACAGATACGCAGTATTTT.